This record covers a single T cell receptor beta chain. These data come from a study of blood T cell repertoires in COVID-19. Between the trimmed V and J ends, which lost 4 bases and 3 bases, there was a span of 12 bases. The CDR3 length is 15 residues. Germline assignment: CDR1 MGHRA and CDR2 YSYEKL. Per the original methods: Reference gene primer amplification yielded estimated nucleated cell counts. TCRdb's table, derived via immunoSEQ multiplex PCR, lists solely in-frame clones and lacks some. That table supplies the V and J calls and clone size; D and trimming were determined from the DNA. Of about 180,000 clones detected, roughly 88% appear once; the ten largest clones hold about 9.6%. Ages ranged from roughly 18 to 100 years, with residence in approximately 23 US areas. Categorization into cohorts depended on clinical history that participants reported.

The specimen was PBMCs or T cells enriched from blood (not recorded which). The TCR comes from a woman in her 30s who had recovered from COVID-19. The rearrangement uses TRBV4-1 and TRBJ2-2; maybe TRBD1 (5 bases). CDR3: CASSLATEHTGELFF. The DNA of the CDR3 is TGCGCCAGCAGCCTGGCGACAGAACACACCGGGGAGCTGTTTTTT.